These 25 T cell receptor beta chains were sequenced from one sample in a study of human versus mouse CDR3 diversity and MHC coevolution. The table came from immunoSEQ multiplex PCR; TCRdb's copy has only in-frame clones and leaves some out. Counted here are tens of thousands of clones, just under 95% occurring once; the ten biggest clones make up roughly 1.3%. The sequenced sample was naive CD4+ T cells from blood. This sample's subset: CD45RO-negative CD62L-positive naive CD4 T cells. The receptors derive from a person between 25 and 75 years old in good health.

V gene TRBV28 combines with J gene TRBJ1-1; D remains ambiguous. With 6 bases removed from V and 3 bases from J, the gap between germline ends came to 11 bases. CDR1 is MDHEN, CDR2 SYDVKM, per germline. This CDR3 region has 13 residues. CDR3 coding DNA: TGTGCCAGCAGCCCGCCCCGGTACACTGAAGCTTTCTTT. This translates into CASSPPRYTEAFF.

This clone was observed a handful of times. V and J are TRBV5-6 and TRBJ2-5; 9 bases line up with TRBD2. V was clipped by 2 bases and J by 5 bases; unmatched bases: 10. CDR1 is SGHDT and CDR2 is YYEEEE in the germline V gene. There are 16 residues in the CDR3. The CDR3 sequence is CASSFLGGRAFETQYF. The DNA for the CDR3 is TGTGCCAGCAGCTTTCTTGGCGGGAGGGCCTTTGAGACCCAGTACTTC.

The CDR3 DNA reads TGTGCCAGCAGCTTCCGGACAGCAAACACCGGGGAGCTGTTTTTT. The encoded protein is CASSFRTANTGELFF. The rearrangement links TRBV11-3 to TRBJ2-2, with a possible D match to TRBD1 (6 bases). Germline V lookup: CDR1 SGHNT, CDR2 YENEEA. V dropped 3 bases and J dropped 2 bases, with 10 bases sitting between them. The CDR3 length is 15 residues.

The rearrangement joins TRBV5-1 to TRBJ2-1; D gene uncertain. The CDR3 has 12 amino acids. V gave up 4 bases and J gave up 4 bases, with 6 bases separating them. CDR1 and CDR2 (germline): SGHRS, YFSETQ. The CDR3 is CASSQNYNEQFF. The CDR3 coding sequence is TGCGCCAGCAGCCAGAATTACAATGAGCAGTTCTTC.

The rearrangement joins TRBV5-1 to TRBJ2-7; 9 bases fit TRBD1. This CDR3 spans 16 amino acids. Per the germline V gene, CDR1 is SGHRS and CDR2 is YFSETQ. V trimming: 7 bases; J trimming: 2 bases; junction bases outside the gene matches: 13. The CDR3 sequence is CASSENTGGQAYEQYF. The CDR3 bases are TGCGCCAGCTCAGAAAATACAGGGGGCCAAGCCTACGAGCAGTACTTC.

This chain uses TRBV27 with TRBJ1-4; D remains unclear. From germline, CDR1 is MNHEY and CDR2 SMNVEV (reference sequence). Trimming took off 6 bases at V and 8 bases at J, with 7 bases between the two ends. This CDR3 is 11 amino acids long. The CDR3 nucleotides are TGTGCCAGCAGGTCGAGAGAAAAACTGTTTTTT. Translating gives CASRSREKLFF.

The chain links TRBV2 to TRBJ2-1; 7 nucleotides line up with TRBD1. The CDR3 extends over 13 amino acids. J gave up 0 bases and V 9 bases, and 2 bases lay outside the gene matches. Germline loops: CDR1 SNHLY, CDR2 FYNNEI. CDR3 DNA sequence: TGTGCCAGTGGGACAGACTCCTACAATGAGCAGTTCTTC. Translation gives CASGTDSYNEQFF.

The gene calls are TRBV10-3 and TRBJ1-2; D perhaps matches TRBD1 (5 bases). Germline assignment: CDR1 ENHRY and CDR2 SYGVKD. CDR3 size: 13 residues. The V end was cut by 5 bases, the J end by 4 bases, with 11 bases between. For the CDR3, the DNA is TGTGCCATCAGTACACAGGAATTCTATGGCTACACCTTC. This gives the protein CAISTQEFYGYTF.

The genes are TRBV4-2 and TRBJ1-1; possibly TRBD1 for D (5 bases). The CDR3 runs 16 residues. The V gene's germline CDR1 is LGHNA and CDR2 YNFKEQ. V was trimmed by 0 bases and J by 0 bases, leaving 11 bases between them. The CDR3 here is CASSQDANRLNTEAFF. CDR3 DNA sequence: TGTGCCAGCAGCCAAGATGCAAACAGGTTGAACACTGAAGCTTTCTTT.

This chain uses TRBV11-2 with TRBJ1-1; 7 bases are shared with TRBD1. Germline CDR1 reads SGHAT; CDR2 reads FQNNGV. The CDR3 sequence is 14 residues long. V gave up 7 bases and J gave up 6 bases; unmatched junction bases: 11. The CDR3 coding sequence is TGTGCCAGCACCCAACAGGGGATGAGTTCTGAAGCTTTCTTT. This gives the protein CASTQQGMSSEAFF. Full variable domain (rest looked up from reference TRBV11-2 and TRBJ1-1): EAGVAQSPRYKIIEKRQSVAFWCNPISGHATLYWYQQILGQGPKLLIQFQNNGVVDDSQLPKDRFSAERLKGVDSTLKIQPAKLEDSAVYLCASTQQGMSSEAFFGQGTRLTVV.

V is TRBV18 and J is TRBJ2-1; 10 positions agree with TRBD2. This CDR3 comprises 15 residues. Germline CDR1 KGHSH, CDR2 LQKENI. V was pared by 3 bases and J by 8 bases, with 7 bases of the junction left unmatched. CDR3 in amino acids: CASSPKLAGIDEQFF. For the CDR3, the DNA is TGTGCCAGCTCACCTAAACTAGCGGGGATCGATGAGCAGTTCTTC.

The chain has TRBV7-9 and TRBJ1-1, with 9 bases identical to TRBD1. V was pared by 2 bases and J by 5 bases, with 9 bases of the junction left unmatched. Germline V gene sequence: CDR1 SEHNR, CDR2 FQNEAQ (reference sequence). This CDR3 is 16 amino acids long. Written as DNA, the CDR3 is TGTGCCAGCAGCTTACCGGGACAGGGCATGGGGACTGAAGCTTTCTTT. It specifies CASSLPGQGMGTEAFF.

This sequence joins TRBV5-1 and TRBJ1-3; TRBD1 aligns across 8 bases. The germline V gene encodes CDR1 SGHRS and CDR2 YFSETQ. The CDR3 is 15 residues long. V was clipped by 6 bases and J by 0 bases; unmatched bases: 5. CDR3 region: CASNPGTGSGNTIYF. CDR3 bases: TGCGCCAGCAACCCCGGGACAGGCTCTGGAAACACCATATATTTT.

The rearrangement uses TRBV6-6 and TRBJ1-5, with 9 nucleotides matching TRBD1. Trimming cost V 7 bases and J 0 bases; bases outside gene matches: 7. Germline-derived CDR1 and CDR2 are MNHNY and SVGAGI (reference sequence). The CDR3 covers 16 residues. CDR3 sequence: CASTGTGLYSNQPQHF. CDR3 sequence (DNA): TGTGCCAGCACGGGGACAGGGTTATATAGCAATCAGCCCCAGCATTTT.

The chain carries TRBV6-1 and TRBJ2-7, with TRBD2 as a possible D gene (5 bases). There are 13 residues in the CDR3. Looked up from germline, CDR1 is MNHNS and CDR2 is SASEGT. The V and J ends lost 3 bases and 6 bases respectively, with 12 bases between them. The CDR3 sequence: CASSDRGAREQYF. CDR3 sequence (DNA): TGTGCCAGCAGTGATCGGGGAGCACGCGAGCAGTACTTC.

The chain carries TRBV18 and TRBJ2-7; a weak D match, TRBD1 (6 bases). Germline CDR1 is KGHSH and CDR2 is LQKENI. The germline V and J ends were trimmed by 4 bases and 3 bases, with 22 bases remaining between them. The CDR3 has 17 residues. CDR3 nucleotides: TGTGCCAGCTCACGCGCCCCGGACAGTTCTGGCGGCTACGAGCAGTACTTC. Translating gives CASSRAPDSSGGYEQYF.

The gene calls are TRBV5-4 and TRBJ2-7, with D uncertain. CDR1 and CDR2 from the germline V gene are SGHNT and YYREEE (reference sequence). This CDR3 region has 15 residues. V was shortened by 0 bases and J by 7 bases, with 17 bases between the two germline ends. The CDR3: CASSLAPERDGEQYF. CDR3 DNA: TGTGCCAGCAGCTTGGCCCCGGAGAGAGACGGGGAGCAGTACTTC.

The chain has TRBV18 and TRBJ1-5, with a tentative D call TRBD1 (6 bases). CDR3 length: 16 amino acids. The germline V gene encodes CDR1 KGHSH and CDR2 LQKENI. Trimming removed 5 bases at V and 5 bases at J, with 19 bases between. In DNA form, the CDR3 reads TGTGCCAGCTCATCGGGGTTAGGGGGTTATGATCAGCCCCAGCATTTT. This encodes CASSSGLGGYDQPQHF.

V usage is TRBV30 and J usage is TRBJ2-1, with 10 positions matching TRBD2. V was pared by 0 bases and J by 6 bases, with 2 bases of the junction left unmatched. This CDR3 has 14 residues. The germline gives CDR1 GTSNPN, CDR2 SVGIG (reference sequence). Here the CDR3 DNA reads TGTGCCTGGAGTGTACTAGCGGGGTCCAATGAGCAGTTCTTC. Residues: CAWSVLAGSNEQFF.

The gene calls are TRBV4-3 and TRBJ1-2; no clear D gene. The germline V gene encodes CDR1 LGHNA and CDR2 YSLEER. The V and J ends lost 0 bases and 0 bases respectively, with 14 bases between them. The CDR3 contains 17 residues. The CDR3 region has the DNA TGCGCCAGCAGCCAAGAAACGGCGACATGGGCTAACTATGGCTACACCTTC. This encodes CASSQETATWANYGYTF.

This clone was counted a single time. This chain joins TRBV4-3 and TRBJ2-5, with 7 bases aligning to TRBD1. The CDR3 spans 14 residues. Losses at the gene ends were 4 bases for V and 3 bases for J; bases not matched to a gene: 5. The germline V gene has CDR1 LGHNA and CDR2 YSLEER. The CDR3 here is CASSPSGTEETQYF. In nucleotides, the CDR3 is TGCGCCAGCAGCCCCTCCGGGACAGAAGAGACCCAGTACTTC.

The chain is built from TRBV6-5 and TRBJ1-2; 9 nucleotides agree with TRBD1. Germline V gene sequence: CDR1 MNHEY, CDR2 SVGAGI. After removal of 6 bases from V and 8 bases from J, the junction contained 13 bases not matched to a gene. The CDR3 loop spans 15 amino acids. The CDR3 DNA is TGTGCCAGCAGAACCGGGACAGGGTATTCTCCCGGCTACACCTTC. It codes for CASRTGTGYSPGYTF.

This chain joins TRBV7-2 and TRBJ2-3, with TRBD2 matching over 7 bases. The ends lost 2 bases at V and 3 bases at J; junction bases unmatched: 2. Germline values: CDR1 SGHTA, CDR2 FQGNSA. This CDR3 is built from 14 residues. Here the CDR3 DNA reads TGTGCCAGCAGCTTAAAAGCGGGAACAGATACGCAGTATTTT. It is translated as CASSLKAGTDTQYF.

The rearrangement joins TRBV18 to TRBJ2-3, with D unresolved. CDR3 length equals 14 residues. Trimming left V 1 base short and J 4 bases short, with 9 bases between. Looked up from germline, CDR1 is KGHSH and CDR2 is LQKENI. CDR3 DNA sequence: TGTGCCAGCTCACCACAGAGGTTCCCAGATACGCAGTATTTT. Protein: CASSPQRFPDTQYF.

V is TRBV4-1 and J is TRBJ1-1, with a weak D call TRBD1 (5 bases). The CDR3 is made up of 15 amino acids. CDR1 is MGHRA, CDR2 YSYEKL, per germline. The ends were cut back, 4 bases at V and 1 base at J, with 13 bases in the middle. The CDR3 sequence is CASSLSGGGNTEAFF. CDR3 nucleotides: TGCGCCAGCAGCCTTTCCGGGGGGGGGAACACTGAAGCTTTCTTT.